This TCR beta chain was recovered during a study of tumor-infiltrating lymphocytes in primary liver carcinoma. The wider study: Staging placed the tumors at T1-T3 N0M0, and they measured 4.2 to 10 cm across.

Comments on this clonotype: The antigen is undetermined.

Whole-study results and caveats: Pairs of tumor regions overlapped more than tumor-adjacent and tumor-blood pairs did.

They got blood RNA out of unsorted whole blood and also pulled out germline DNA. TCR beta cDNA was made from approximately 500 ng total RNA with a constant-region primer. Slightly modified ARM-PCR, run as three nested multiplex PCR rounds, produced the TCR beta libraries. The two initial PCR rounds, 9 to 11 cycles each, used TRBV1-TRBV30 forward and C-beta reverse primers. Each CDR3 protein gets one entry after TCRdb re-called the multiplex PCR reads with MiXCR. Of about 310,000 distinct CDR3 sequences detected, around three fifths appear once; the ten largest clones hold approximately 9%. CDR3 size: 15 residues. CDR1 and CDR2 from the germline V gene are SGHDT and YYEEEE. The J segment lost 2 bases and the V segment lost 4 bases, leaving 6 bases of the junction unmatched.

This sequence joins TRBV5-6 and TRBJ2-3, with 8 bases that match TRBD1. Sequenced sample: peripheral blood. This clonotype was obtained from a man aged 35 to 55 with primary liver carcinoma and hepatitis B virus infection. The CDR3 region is CASSPGQGPTDTQYF. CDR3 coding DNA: TGTGCCAGCAGCCCCGGACAGGGTCCCACAGATACGCAGTATTTT.